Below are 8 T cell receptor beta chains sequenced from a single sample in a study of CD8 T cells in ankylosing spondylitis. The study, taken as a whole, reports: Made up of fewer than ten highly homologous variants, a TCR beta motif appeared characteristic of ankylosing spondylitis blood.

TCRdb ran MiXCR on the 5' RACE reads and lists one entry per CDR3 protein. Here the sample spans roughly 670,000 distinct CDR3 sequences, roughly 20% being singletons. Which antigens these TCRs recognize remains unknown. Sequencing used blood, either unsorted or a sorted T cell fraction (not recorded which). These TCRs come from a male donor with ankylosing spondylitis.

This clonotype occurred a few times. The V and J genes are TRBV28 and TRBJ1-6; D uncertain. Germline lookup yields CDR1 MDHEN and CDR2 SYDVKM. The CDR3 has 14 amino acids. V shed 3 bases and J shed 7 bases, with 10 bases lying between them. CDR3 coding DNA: TGTGCCAGCAGTTTGGACCCAGGAAATTCACCCCTCCACTTT. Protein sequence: CASSLDPGNSPLHF.

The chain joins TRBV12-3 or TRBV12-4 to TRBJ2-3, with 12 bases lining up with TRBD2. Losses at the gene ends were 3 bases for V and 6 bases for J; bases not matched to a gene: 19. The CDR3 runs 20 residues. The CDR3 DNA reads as TGTGCCAGCAGTTTCCGGGTCGCTAGCGGGAGGGCTACCCCGTCGGATACGCAGTATTTT. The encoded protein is CASSFRVASGRATPSDTQYF.

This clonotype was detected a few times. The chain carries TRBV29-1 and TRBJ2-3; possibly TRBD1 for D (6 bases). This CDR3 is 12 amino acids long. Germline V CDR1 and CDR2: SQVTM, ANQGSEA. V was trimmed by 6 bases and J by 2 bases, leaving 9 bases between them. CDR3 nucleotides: TGCAGCGTGACAGGTGCCACAGATACGCAGTATTTT. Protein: CSVTGATDTQYF.

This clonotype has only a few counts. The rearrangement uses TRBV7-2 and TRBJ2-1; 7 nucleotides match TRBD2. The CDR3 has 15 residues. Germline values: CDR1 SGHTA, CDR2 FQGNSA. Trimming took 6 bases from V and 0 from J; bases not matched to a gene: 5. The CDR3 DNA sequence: TGTGCCAGCAGTGGGGAGCGGGGCTCCTACAATGAGCAGTTCTTC. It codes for CASSGERGSYNEQFF. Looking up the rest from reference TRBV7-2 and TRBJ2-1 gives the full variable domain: GAGVSQSPSNKVTEKGKDVELRCDPISGHTALYWYRQSLGQGLEFLIYFQGNSAPDKSGLPSDRFSAERTGGSVSTLTIQRTQQEDSAVYLCASSGERGSYNEQFFGPGTRLTVL.

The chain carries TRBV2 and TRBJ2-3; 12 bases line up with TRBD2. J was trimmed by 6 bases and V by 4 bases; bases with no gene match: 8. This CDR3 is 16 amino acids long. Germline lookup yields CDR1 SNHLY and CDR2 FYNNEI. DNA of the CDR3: TGTGCCAGCAGTGCTAAACTAGCGGGAGGAACTGATACGCAGTATTTT. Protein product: CASSAKLAGGTDTQYF.

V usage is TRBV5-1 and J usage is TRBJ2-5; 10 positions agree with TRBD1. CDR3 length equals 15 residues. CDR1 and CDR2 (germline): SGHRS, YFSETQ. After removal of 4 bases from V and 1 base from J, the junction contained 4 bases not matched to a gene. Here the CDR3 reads CASSTGQGVQETQYF. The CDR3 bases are TGCGCCAGCAGCACCGGACAGGGGGTCCAAGAGACCCAGTACTTC.

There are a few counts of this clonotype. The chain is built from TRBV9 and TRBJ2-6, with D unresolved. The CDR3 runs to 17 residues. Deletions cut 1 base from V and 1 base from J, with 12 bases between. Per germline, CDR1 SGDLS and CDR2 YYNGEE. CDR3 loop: CASSVSLEGSGANVLTF. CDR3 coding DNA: TGTGCCAGCAGCGTAAGCCTAGAAGGATCTGGGGCCAACGTCCTGACTTTC. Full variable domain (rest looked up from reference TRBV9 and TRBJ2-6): DSGVTQTPKHLITATGQRVTLRCSPRSGDLSVYWYQQSLDQGLQFLIQYYNGEERAKGNILERFSAQQFPDLHSELNLSSLELGDSALYFCASSVSLEGSGANVLTFGAGSRLTVL.

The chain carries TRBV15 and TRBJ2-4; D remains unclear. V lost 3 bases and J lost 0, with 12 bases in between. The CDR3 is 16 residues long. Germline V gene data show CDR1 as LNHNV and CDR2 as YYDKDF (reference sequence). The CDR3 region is CATSSDFRIAKNIQYF. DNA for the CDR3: TGTGCCACCAGCAGCGATTTCAGAATAGCCAAAAACATTCAGTACTTC.